These 10 T cell receptor beta chains were all obtained from the same sample, sequenced in a study of blood T cell repertoires in COVID-19. TCRdb keeps only in-frame clones here, not all; method: immunoSEQ multiplex PCR. The table shows approximately 110,000 clones, with 65% to 80% occurring only once. The specimen sequenced was peripheral blood. Every receptor here comes from a woman aged 65 to 85 with acute or convalescent COVID-19.

The chain links TRBV28 to TRBJ1-2; 8 bases fit TRBD1. V shed 10 bases and J 4 bases; nucleotides not matched to a gene: 14. The CDR3 has 15 residues. The germline V gene encodes CDR1 MDHEN and CDR2 SYDVKM. This chain's CDR3 is CATHPRDRTIYGYTF. In nucleotides, the CDR3 is TGTGCCACTCACCCCCGGGACAGGACGATCTATGGCTACACCTTC.

The chain recombines TRBV5-6 with TRBJ2-1; D perhaps matches TRBD1 (6 bases). The CDR3 has 18 residues. V shed 5 bases and J shed 0 bases, with 21 bases lying between them. Germline V CDR1 and CDR2: SGHDT, YYEEEE. CDR3 region: CASSLRGVGVSSYNEQFF. The CDR3 nucleotides read TGTGCCAGCAGTCTCAGGGGCGTCGGGGTGAGCTCCTACAATGAGCAGTTCTTC.

The V and J genes are TRBV6-1 and TRBJ2-3, with D possibly TRBD1 on 5 matching bases. The CDR3 has 15 residues. V lost 2 bases to trimming and J lost 0 bases, with 9 bases between them. Per the germline V gene, CDR1 is MNHNS and CDR2 is SASEGT. The CDR3 loop reads CASSEQGTSTDTQYF. In DNA form, the CDR3 reads TGTGCCAGCAGTGAACAGGGAACTAGCACAGATACGCAGTATTTT.

In its sample, this clone was seen a few times. This chain connects TRBV28 to TRBJ1-2; a weak D match, TRBD1 (5 bases). This CDR3 spans 12 amino acids. From germline, CDR1 is MDHEN and CDR2 SYDVKM. V was shortened by 7 bases and J by 6 bases, with 12 bases between the two germline ends. The CDR3 nucleotides are TGTGCCAGCAATCAGGGTTGGGATGGCTACACCTTC. Its translation is CASNQGWDGYTF.

This clone was observed a single time. The DNA of the CDR3 is TGTGCCAGCAGCCAAGCCGGGGACTCTGGGGCCAACGTCCTGACTTTC. Translating gives CASSQAGDSGANVLTF. The chain uses TRBV3-1 (or the pseudogene TRBV3-2) and TRBJ2-6; the D gene is possibly TRBD2 (5 bases). V lost 1 base and J 0 bases, leaving 7 bases between the germline ends. The CDR3 contains 16 residues. Germline CDR1 and CDR2: LGHDT and YNNKEL (reference sequence).

The rearrangement uses TRBV5-8 and TRBJ2-7; D unclear. The CDR3 spans 12 residues. The germline CDR1 and CDR2 sequences are SGHTS and YDEGEE. Trimming left V 4 bases short and J 3 bases short, with 8 bases between. The CDR3 protein is CASSRRGYEQYF. CDR3 DNA: TGTGCCAGCAGCCGACGAGGCTACGAGCAGTACTTC.

The chain employs TRBV9 and TRBJ1-1, with 7 nucleotides matching TRBD1. Germline loops: CDR1 SGDLS, CDR2 YYNGEE. The CDR3 runs to 15 residues. With 0 bases clipped from V and 1 base from J, the junction kept 3 bases outside the gene matches. The CDR3 spells CASSVEGTANTEAFF. In DNA form, the CDR3 reads TGTGCCAGCAGCGTAGAGGGGACAGCGAACACTGAAGCTTTCTTT. Using reference TRBV9 and TRBJ1-1 for the parts outside the CDR3, the full variable domain is DSGVTQTPKHLITATGQRVTLRCSPRSGDLSVYWYQQSLDQGLQFLIQYYNGEERAKGNILERFSAQQFPDLHSELNLSSLELGDSALYFCASSVEGTANTEAFFGQGTRLTVV.

V is TRBV3-1 (or the pseudogene TRBV3-2) and J is TRBJ1-2; 7 nucleotides match TRBD1. Germline lookup yields CDR1 LGHDT and CDR2 YNNKEL (reference sequence). The V segment lost 2 bases and the J segment 7 bases; nucleotides outside the gene matches: 4. The CDR3 loop spans 13 amino acids. The CDR3 loop is CASSQSDRTGYTF. CDR3 in DNA: TGTGCCAGCAGCCAATCGGACAGGACTGGCTACACCTTC.

The genes are TRBV7-8 and TRBJ2-1, with 12 nucleotides matching TRBD2. This CDR3 is built from 17 residues. J was trimmed by 8 bases and V by 0 bases; bases with no gene match: 8. Per germline, CDR1 SGHVS and CDR2 FQNEAQ. CDR3 DNA: TGTGCCAGCAGCTTAGCACCGCTAGCGGGGGGGCGGGATGAGCAGTTCTTC. The encoded protein is CASSLAPLAGGRDEQFF.

The chain joins TRBV18 to TRBJ1-1, with D perhaps matching TRBD1 (5 bases). There are 14 residues in the CDR3. The germline V gene encodes CDR1 KGHSH and CDR2 LQKENI. Trimming took off 3 bases at V and 4 bases at J, with 12 bases between the two ends. CDR3 DNA: TGTGCCAGCTCACCTCAAGGGGTGGGCACTGAAGCTTTCTTT. Amino acid sequence: CASSPQGVGTEAFF.